This record looks at one T cell receptor (beta chain) sequence and its context. Its antigen target is currently unknown. No quality values exist for individual bases; no much larger clone is one base distant. The germline V gene gives CDR1 as SGHDN and CDR2 as FVKESK. V loses 4 bases at its end and J loses 5 bases; junction bases beyond the gene matches: 16. The CDR3 has 18 amino acids, counting the end cysteine and phenylalanine. Only CDR3 DNA is held: 54 bases, read in frame from base 1. A second Seattle source provided samples from volunteer blood donors who had recovered from COVID-19. Each collaborating institution followed its own protocols to collect whole blood in K2EDTA tubes. For TCRbeta analysis, collaborators shipped samples as frozen whole blood, isolated PBMCs, or DNA extracted from either of those sample types. TCRbeta CDR3 regions were amplified from genomic DNA by means of the immunoSEQ Assay, a bias-controlled multiplex PCR. In the source study's methods: Nucleated cell counts per sample were estimated from amplification of reference gene primers within the assay. Sequence reads were collapsed and filtered to measure the absolute abundance of every unique TCRbeta CDR3 rearrangement. Productive Simpson clonality was computed per sample as the square root of Simpson's diversity index over productive rearrangements. The immuneACCESS repertoire file appears here via TCRdb, limited to in-frame rearrangements. These files lack a portion of the clones; in checked studies, under half of the deficit traces to unresolved V genes, and the cause of the others is not known. V and J calls and clone size follow that table, whereas D and trimming were derived from the DNA. Counted in this sample were 250,000 to 300,000 clones; about nine tenths of them appeared once. The top ten clonotypes cover just under 0.95% of the sample.

The data belong to a study of blood T cell repertoires in COVID-19 (TCRdb year 2020). Background on the whole study: Samples from collaborators originated in the United States, Italy and Spain and spanned both the acute and convalescent phases of COVID-19. Deeply sampled blood TCRbeta repertoires from subjects exposed to, actively infected with, or recovered from COVID-19 were included in the dataset. The repertoires were made available in a free public database intended to serve as a resource for research on the immune response to SARS-CoV-2. The material from the prospective study consisted of cDNA or gDNA derived from T cells, B-cell-depleted T cells, or PBMCs. The sample metadata nearly always contained a de-identified subject ID, COVID-19 status, age in years and sex. HLA class I and class II types, where available, came from metadata supplied by the sample provider rather than from assay-based typing. Samples came from the ongoing ImmuneRACE study (first 160 participants) plus 1,254 subjects from 6 global collaborators. Paper-wide results and their limitations: The amount of clinical and demographic metadata varied by source and participant and was provided uncurated.

This clonotype was sampled from a woman between 40 and 50 years old who had recovered from COVID-19. This receptor chain uses TRBV14 and TRBJ2-1, with 8 bases matching TRBD2. The sequenced sample consisted of peripheral blood. The CDR3 in this case is CASSRRRLAGSHDNEQFF. The nucleotide sequence is TGTGCCAGCAGCCGGAGGAGGCTAGCGGGCTCCCATGACAATGAGCAGTTCTTC.